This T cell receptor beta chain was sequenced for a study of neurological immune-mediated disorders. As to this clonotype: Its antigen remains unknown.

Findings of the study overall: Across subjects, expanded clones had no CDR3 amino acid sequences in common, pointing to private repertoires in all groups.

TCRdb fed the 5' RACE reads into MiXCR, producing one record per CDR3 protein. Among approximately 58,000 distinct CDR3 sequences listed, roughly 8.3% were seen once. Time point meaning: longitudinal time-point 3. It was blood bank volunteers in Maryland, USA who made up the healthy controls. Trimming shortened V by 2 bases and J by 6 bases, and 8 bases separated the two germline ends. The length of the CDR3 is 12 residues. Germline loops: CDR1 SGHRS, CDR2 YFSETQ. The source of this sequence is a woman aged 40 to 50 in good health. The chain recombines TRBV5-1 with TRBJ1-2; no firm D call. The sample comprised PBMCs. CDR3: CASSFPPDGYTF. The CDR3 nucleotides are TGCGCCAGCAGCTTTCCTCCGGATGGCTACACCTTC.